Listed below are T cell receptor beta chains from one sample, sequenced in a study of blood T cells in healthy people across ages. MiXCR, applied by TCRdb to the 5' RACE reads, yields one record per CDR3 protein. The sample carries about 970,000 distinct CDR3 sequences, roughly 51% recorded once. Source material: blood. The receptors shown here come from a woman in her sixties in good health. Both conserved end residues are part of each CDR3. A D gene is named only where the DNA matches it firmly. Where a row states a size, it is once, few, many or the class of an expanded clone; other rows omit it.

TRBD1	TRBV6-5	-	TRBJ2-4	CASSNQHRGKNIQYF	TGTGCCAGCAGCAACCAGCACAGGGGGAAAAACATTCAGTACTTC
TRBD1	TRBV6-2/TRBV6-3	-	TRBJ1-1	CASTRFDRAVPEAFF	TGTGCCAGCACTAGGTTCGACAGGGCCGTGCCTGAAGCTTTCTTT
-	TRBV20-1	few	TRBJ2-7	CSAPGTRSSYEQYF	TGCAGTGCACCCGGGACCCGGAGCTCCTACGAGCAGTACTTC
TRBD2	TRBV5-1	-	TRBJ2-7	CASSHFSGRGFYEQYF	TGCGCCAGCAGCCATTTTAGCGGGAGGGGGTTCTACGAGCAGTACTTC
-	TRBV20-1	-	TRBJ1-5	CSAEGGRNQPQHF	TGCAGTGCTGAGGGGGGCAGGAATCAGCCCCAGCATTTT
-	TRBV12-3/TRBV12-4	-	TRBJ2-1	CASSLPGWLAENNEQFF	TGTGCCAGCAGTTTGCCAGGGTGGCTAGCTGAGAACAATGAGCAGTTCTTC
-	TRBV7-2	few	TRBJ2-2	CASTTGTHTGELFF	TGTGCCAGCACCACCGGGACTCACACCGGGGAGCTGTTTTTT
TRBD2	TRBV28	-	TRBJ2-5	CASRPGTSGRAILYF	TGTGCCAGCAGACCCGGGACTAGCGGGAGGGCCATTCTGTACTTC
-	TRBV28	-	TRBJ1-1	CASSLSSAPGTEAFF	TGTGCCAGCAGTTTAAGCTCAGCCCCAGGCACTGAAGCTTTCTTT
TRBD1	TRBV4-2	-	TRBJ2-5	CACSQTTGETQYF	TGTGCCTGCAGCCAAACGACAGGGGAGACCCAGTACTTC